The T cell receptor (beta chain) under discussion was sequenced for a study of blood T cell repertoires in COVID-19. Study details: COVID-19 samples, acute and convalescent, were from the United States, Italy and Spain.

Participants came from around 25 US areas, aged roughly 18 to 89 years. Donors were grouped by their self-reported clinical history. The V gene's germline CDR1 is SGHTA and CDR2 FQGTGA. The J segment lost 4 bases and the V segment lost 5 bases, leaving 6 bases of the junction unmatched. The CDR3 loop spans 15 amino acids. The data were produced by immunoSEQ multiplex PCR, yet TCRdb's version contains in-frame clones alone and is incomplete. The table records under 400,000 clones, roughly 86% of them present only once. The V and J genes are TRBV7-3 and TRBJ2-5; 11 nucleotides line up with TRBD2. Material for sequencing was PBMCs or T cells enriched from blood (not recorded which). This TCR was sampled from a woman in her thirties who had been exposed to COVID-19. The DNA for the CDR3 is TGTGCCAGCAGCCAAACTAGCGGGAGTGCAGAGACCCAGTACTTC. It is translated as CASSQTSGSAETQYF.